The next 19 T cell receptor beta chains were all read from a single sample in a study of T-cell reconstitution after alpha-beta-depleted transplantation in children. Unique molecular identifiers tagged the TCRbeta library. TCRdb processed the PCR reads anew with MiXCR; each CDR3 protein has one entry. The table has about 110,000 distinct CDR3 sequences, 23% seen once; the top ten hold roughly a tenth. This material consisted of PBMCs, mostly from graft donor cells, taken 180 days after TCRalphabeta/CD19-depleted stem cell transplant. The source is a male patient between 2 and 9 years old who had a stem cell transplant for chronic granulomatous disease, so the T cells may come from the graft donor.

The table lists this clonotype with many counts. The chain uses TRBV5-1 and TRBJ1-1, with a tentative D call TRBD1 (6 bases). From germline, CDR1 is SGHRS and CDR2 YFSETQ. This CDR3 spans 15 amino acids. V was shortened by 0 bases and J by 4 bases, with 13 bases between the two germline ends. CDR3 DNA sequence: TGCGCCAGCAGCTTGGGCGACAGGTTTGTCACTGAAGCTTTCTTT. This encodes CASSLGDRFVTEAFF.

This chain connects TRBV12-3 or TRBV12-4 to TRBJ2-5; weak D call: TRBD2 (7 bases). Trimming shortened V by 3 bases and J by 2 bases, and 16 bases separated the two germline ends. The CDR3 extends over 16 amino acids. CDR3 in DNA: TGTGCCAGCAGTTTGTTTGCGGGGGCCCAACAAGAGACCCAGTACTTC. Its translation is CASSLFAGAQQETQYF.

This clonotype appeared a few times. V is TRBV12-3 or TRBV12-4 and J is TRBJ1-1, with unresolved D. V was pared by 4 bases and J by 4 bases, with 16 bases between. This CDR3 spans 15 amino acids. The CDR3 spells CASSSEGISLTEAFF. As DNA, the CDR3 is TGTGCCAGCAGTTCGGAAGGGATCTCCCTCACTGAAGCTTTCTTT.

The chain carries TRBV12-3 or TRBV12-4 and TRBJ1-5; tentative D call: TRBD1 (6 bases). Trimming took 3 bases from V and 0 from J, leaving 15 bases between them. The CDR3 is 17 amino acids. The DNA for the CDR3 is TGTGCCAGCAGTTTTAGCCGGGGGCTTTATAGCAATCAGCCCCAGCATTTT. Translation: CASSFSRGLYSNQPQHF.

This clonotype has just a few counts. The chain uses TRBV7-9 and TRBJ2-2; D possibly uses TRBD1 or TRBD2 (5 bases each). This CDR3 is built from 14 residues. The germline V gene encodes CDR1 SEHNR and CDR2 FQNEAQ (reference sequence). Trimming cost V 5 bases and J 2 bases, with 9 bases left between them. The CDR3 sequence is CASSHRDNTGELFF. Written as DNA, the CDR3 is TGTGCCAGCAGCCATCGGGACAACACCGGGGAGCTGTTTTTT.

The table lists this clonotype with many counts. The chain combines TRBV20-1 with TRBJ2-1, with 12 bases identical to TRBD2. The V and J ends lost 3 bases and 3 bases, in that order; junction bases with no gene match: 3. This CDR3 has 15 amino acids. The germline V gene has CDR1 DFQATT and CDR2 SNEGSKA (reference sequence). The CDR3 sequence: CSASQLAGGYNEQFF. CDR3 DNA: TGCAGTGCTAGTCAACTAGCGGGAGGCTACAATGAGCAGTTCTTC.

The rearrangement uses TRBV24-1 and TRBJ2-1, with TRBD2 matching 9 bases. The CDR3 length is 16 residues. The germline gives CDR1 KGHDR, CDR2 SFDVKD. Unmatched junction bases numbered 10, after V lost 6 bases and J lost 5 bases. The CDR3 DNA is TGTGCCACCAGTCACGGGCTAGCGGGACTAAACAATGAGCAGTTCTTC. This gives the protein CATSHGLAGLNNEQFF.

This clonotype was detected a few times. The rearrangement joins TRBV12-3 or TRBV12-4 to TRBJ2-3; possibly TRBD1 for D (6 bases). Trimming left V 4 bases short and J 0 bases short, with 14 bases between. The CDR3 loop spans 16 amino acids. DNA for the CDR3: TGTGCCAGCAGTTCCATCAGGGGCCAAAGCACAGATACGCAGTATTTT. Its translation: CASSSIRGQSTDTQYF.

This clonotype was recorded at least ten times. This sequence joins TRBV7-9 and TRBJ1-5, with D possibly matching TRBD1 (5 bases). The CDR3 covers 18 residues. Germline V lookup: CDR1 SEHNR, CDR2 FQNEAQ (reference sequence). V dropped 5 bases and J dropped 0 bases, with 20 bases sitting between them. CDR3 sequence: CASSSAVGGFYSNQPQHF. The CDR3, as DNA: TGTGCCAGCAGCAGCGCGGTGGGGGGGTTCTATAGCAATCAGCCCCAGCATTTT.

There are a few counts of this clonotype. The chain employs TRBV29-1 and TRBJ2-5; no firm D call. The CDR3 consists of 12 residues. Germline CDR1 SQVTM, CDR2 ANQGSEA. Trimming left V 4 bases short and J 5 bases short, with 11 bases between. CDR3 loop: CSVGGRWETQYF. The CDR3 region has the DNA TGCAGCGTTGGGGGTCGCTGGGAGACCCAGTACTTC.

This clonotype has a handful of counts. The CDR3 reads CSARSRGETQYF. The CDR3 nucleotides are TGCAGTGCTAGATCTCGCGGAGAGACCCAGTACTTC. This sequence joins TRBV20-1 and TRBJ2-5; no clear D. The CDR3 totals 12 residues. Trimming stripped 2 bases from V and 4 bases from J, with 8 bases between. Germline V lookup: CDR1 DFQATT, CDR2 SNEGSKA (reference sequence).

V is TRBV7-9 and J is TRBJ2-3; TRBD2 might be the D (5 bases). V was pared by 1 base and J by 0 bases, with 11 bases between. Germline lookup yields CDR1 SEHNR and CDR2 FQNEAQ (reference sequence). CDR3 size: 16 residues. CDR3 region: CASSLVVGVSTDTQYF. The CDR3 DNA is TGTGCCAGCAGCTTAGTGGTCGGGGTGAGCACAGATACGCAGTATTTT.

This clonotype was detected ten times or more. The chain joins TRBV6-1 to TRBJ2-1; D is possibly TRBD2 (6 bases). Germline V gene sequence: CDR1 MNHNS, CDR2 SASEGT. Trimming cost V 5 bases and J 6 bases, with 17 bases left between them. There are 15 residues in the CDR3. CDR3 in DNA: TGTGCCAGCAGTCGTAGCGGCCGCTTGGGCAATGAGCAGTTCTTC. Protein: CASSRSGRLGNEQFF.

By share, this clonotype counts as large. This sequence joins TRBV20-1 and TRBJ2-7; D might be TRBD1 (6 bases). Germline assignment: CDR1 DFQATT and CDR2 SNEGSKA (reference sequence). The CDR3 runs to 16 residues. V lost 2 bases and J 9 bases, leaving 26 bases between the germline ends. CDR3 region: CSARSKQGAGPRGQYF. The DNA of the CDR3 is TGCAGTGCTAGATCAAAACAGGGAGCTGGCCCCAGGGGGCAGTACTTC.

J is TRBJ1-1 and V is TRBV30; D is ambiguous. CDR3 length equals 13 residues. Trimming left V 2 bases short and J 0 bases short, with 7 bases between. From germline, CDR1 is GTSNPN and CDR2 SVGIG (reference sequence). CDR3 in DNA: TGTGCCTGGAGTAACAGTATGAACACTGAAGCTTTCTTT. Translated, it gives CAWSNSMNTEAFF. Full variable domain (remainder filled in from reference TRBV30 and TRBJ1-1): SQTIHQWPATLVQPVGSPLSLECTVEGTSNPNLYWYRQAAGRGLQLLFYSVGIGQISSEVPQNLSASRPQDRQFILSSKKLLLSDSGFYLCAWSNSMNTEAFFGQGTRLTVV.

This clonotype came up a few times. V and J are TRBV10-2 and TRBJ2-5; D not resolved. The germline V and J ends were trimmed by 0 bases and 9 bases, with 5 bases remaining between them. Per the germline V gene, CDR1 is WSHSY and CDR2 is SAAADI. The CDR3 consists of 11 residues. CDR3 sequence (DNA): TGCGCCAGCAGTGAGTCTGCGGCCCAGTACTTC. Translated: CASSESAAQYF.

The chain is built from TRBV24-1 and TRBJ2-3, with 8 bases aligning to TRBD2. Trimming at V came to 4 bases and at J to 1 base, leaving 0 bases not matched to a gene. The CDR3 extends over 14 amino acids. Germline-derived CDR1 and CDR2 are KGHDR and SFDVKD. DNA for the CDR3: TGTGCCACCAGTGAAGCGGGAGGCACAGATACGCAGTATTTT. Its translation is CATSEAGGTDTQYF.

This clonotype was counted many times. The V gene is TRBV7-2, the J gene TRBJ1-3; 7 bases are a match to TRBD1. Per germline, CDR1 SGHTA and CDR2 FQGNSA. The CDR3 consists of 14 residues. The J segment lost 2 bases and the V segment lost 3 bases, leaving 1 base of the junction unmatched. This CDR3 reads CASSLTGPGNTIYF. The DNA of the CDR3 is TGTGCCAGCAGCTTGACAGGGCCTGGAAACACCATATATTTT.

Here the CDR3 DNA reads TGCGCCAGCAGCTTGGACTTCCCAGGGTCCCAGAACACCGGGGAGCTGTTTTTT. It specifies CASSLDFPGSQNTGELFF. The chain carries TRBV5-1 and TRBJ2-2, with D perhaps matching TRBD1 (5 bases). The CDR3 runs to 18 residues. V was clipped by 0 bases and J by 1 base, with 16 bases between them. In germline, CDR1 is SGHRS, CDR2 YFSETQ.